This is a list of T cell receptor beta chains from one sample in a study of cytomegalovirus exposure and HLA in healthy donors. Profiling relied on immunoSEQ multiplex PCR, and the TCRdb table lists in-frame clones only, not all of them. The sample gives some 250,000 clones, roughly 86% of which show up once; roughly 1.2% is in the top ten. The source material was PBMCs. These receptors all stem from a woman in her thirties in good health and CMV-seropositive. The CDR3 runs from the conserved cysteine through the conserved F or W. The D gene is left open where the match is weak. Size values are once, few and many counts, or a class for expanded clones, and some rows have none.

TRBJ2-3	15	-	-	TRBV28	TGTGCCAGCAGGGACCCTAGCGACCGCACAGATACGCAGTATTTT	CASRDPSDRTDTQYF
TRBJ1-4	11	-	-	TRBV11-2	TGTGCCAGCAGCTTACAGGGTTGGCGAAAATTT	CASSLQGWRKF
TRBJ2-1	14	-	-	TRBV5-4	TGTGCCAGCAGCTCGGACATGAGTAGGAATGAGCAGTTCTTC	CASSSDMSRNEQFF
TRBJ1-1	14	-	TRBD1	TRBV5-4	TGTGCCAGCAGCATAGACAGGGAAGACACTGAAGCTTTCTTT	CASSIDREDTEAFF
TRBJ2-5	13	-	-	TRBV30	TGTGCCTGGACTCCAGGGAATCAAGAGACCCAGTACTTC	CAWTPGNQETQYF
TRBJ1-2	15	-	TRBD1	TRBV5-4	TGTGCCAGCAGTCAGAGGACAGGGGGCTTTGATGGCTACACCTTC	CASSQRTGGFDGYTF
TRBJ1-4	13	-	TRBD1	TRBV29-1	TGCAGCGTTGAAGAACAGGGGGTGGGAAAACTGTTTTTT	CSVEEQGVGKLFF
TRBJ1-3	15	-	TRBD1	TRBV9	TGTGCCAGCAGCGCAGCGGACAGGGGGCGCGACACCATATATTTT	CASSAADRGRDTIYF
TRBJ1-3	14	-	TRBD1	TRBV28	TGTGCCAGCAACCCCAGGGGGCCGGGAAACACCATATATTTT	CASNPRGPGNTIYF
TRBJ2-1	16	-	TRBD2	TRBV7-3	TGTGCCAGCAGCTTGTCGGTCAGCGGGAGAGTCAATGAGCAGTTCTTC	CASSLSVSGRVNEQFF
TRBJ1-2	14	-	-	TRBV7-8	TGTGCCAGCAGCCCGATGGACAGCGTCTATGGCTACACCTTC	CASSPMDSVYGYTF
TRBJ1-3	15	-	TRBD1	TRBV6-1	TGTGCCAGCAGTGTGGACAGGGCCTCTGGAAACACCATATATTTT	CASSVDRASGNTIYF
TRBJ2-7	14	-	TRBD2	TRBV10-3	TGTGCCATCAGTGTTGTAGCGGGAGCGGACGAGCAGTACTTC	CAISVVAGADEQYF
TRBJ2-7	16	once	TRBD1	TRBV7-2	TGTGCCAGCAGCTTATGGACAGGGGGTATAGAGTACGAGCAGTACTTC	CASSLWTGGIEYEQYF
TRBJ1-1	14	-	TRBD1	TRBV6-1	TGTGCCAGCAGCTTGACAGGGGATAGAACTGAAGCTTTCTTT	CASSLTGDRTEAFF
TRBJ2-3	17	-	-	TRBV2	TGTGCCAGCAGTCCCCCCCCCGGCGGCCCTAGCACAGATACGCAGTATTTT	CASSPPPGGPSTDTQYF
TRBJ2-7	18	-	TRBD2	TRBV18	TGTGCCAGCTCACCTGGGACTAGCGGATTTACCAGGGGCTACGAGCAGTACTTC	CASSPGTSGFTRGYEQYF
TRBJ2-1	13	few	-	TRBV6-6	TGTGCCAGCAGTTACCCCCTTACTGGTGCCCAGTTCTTC	CASSYPLTGAQFF
TRBJ2-6	17	-	-	TRBV4-2	TGTGCCAGCAGCCAAGATCAGGACACCTCTGGGGCCAACGTCCTGACTTTC	CASSQDQDTSGANVLTF
TRBJ2-3	15	-	-	TRBV27	TGTGCCAGCAGTGGTGGTCTAGCGCTTACAGATACGCAGTATTTT	CASSGGLALTDTQYF
TRBJ2-1	16	-	-	TRBV6-1	TGTGCCAGCAGTGAGTTAGGACAGGGAGGGTACAATGAGCAGTTCTTC	CASSELGQGGYNEQFF
TRBJ1-2	16	-	-	TRBV9	TGTGCCAGCAGCGAATTCCCTCGGGGATTTGGCGATGGCTACACCTTC	CASSEFPRGFGDGYTF
TRBJ2-1	14	-	TRBD2	TRBV10-1	TGCGCCAGCAGCGCTAGCGGCTCCTACAATGAGCAGTTCTTC	CASSASGSYNEQFF
TRBJ1-2	13	-	TRBD1	TRBV5-6	TGTGCCAGCAGCTCCGACAGGGTCTATGGCTACACCTTC	CASSSDRVYGYTF
TRBJ1-1	16	-	TRBD1	TRBV5-1	TGCGCCAGCAGCTTGTCTACCGGGACAGAGAACACTGAAGCTTTCTTT	CASSLSTGTENTEAFF
TRBJ2-7	13	-	-	TRBV30	TGTGCCTGGCGGAGGGGATCGGCCTACGAGCAGTACTTC	CAWRRGSAYEQYF
TRBJ1-1	14	once	-	TRBV7-9	TGTGCCAGCAGACCTGGGCGGGGAGACACTGAAGCTTTCTTT	CASRPGRGDTEAFF
TRBJ2-7	15	few	TRBD2	TRBV6-6	TGTGCCAGCAGAGAGTGGGGGGGGAATGCCTACGAGCAGTACTTC	CASREWGGNAYEQYF
TRBJ2-6	15	-	TRBD1	TRBV18	TGTGCCAGCAGGACAGGGAACTCTGGGGCCAACGTCCTGACTTTC	CASRTGNSGANVLTF
TRBJ2-7	14	-	-	TRBV30	TGTGCCTGGAGTGCTCTTCCACCAGGCTACGAGCAGTACTTC	CAWSALPPGYEQYF
TRBJ2-5	15	-	TRBD2	TRBV7-3	TGTGCCAGCAGCTTATTCGGGACTAGCGCCGAGACCCAGTACTTC	CASSLFGTSAETQYF
TRBJ2-1	14	-	-	TRBV10-3	TGTGCCATCAAGGGGGAATCCACCTACAATGAGCAGTTCTTC	CAIKGESTYNEQFF
TRBJ1-1	14	-	-	TRBV7-9	TGTGCCAGCAGAATCGGGGGACCGAACACTGAAGCTTTCTTT	CASRIGGPNTEAFF
TRBJ2-1	12	-	TRBD2	TRBV5-6	TGTGCCAGCAGCTTCACTAGCGGGGAGCAGTTCTTC	CASSFTSGEQFF
TRBJ2-7	15	-	TRBD1	TRBV19	TGTGCCAGTAGTACCCTTTTGGGGACAGGCTACGAGCAGTACTTC	CASSTLLGTGYEQYF
TRBJ2-5	14	once	-	TRBV5-1	TGCGCCAGCAGCTCAACTTCGACTGGGTCGGCCCAGTACTTC	CASSSTSTGSAQYF
TRBJ2-3	17	-	-	TRBV11-3	TGTGCCAGCAGCTTAGTAGTCGGTGGGCCGAGCACAGATACGCAGTATTTT	CASSLVVGGPSTDTQYF
TRBJ1-2	13	-	TRBD1	TRBV6-5	TGTGCCAGCAGCAAGACAGGGGTCTATGGCTACACCTTC	CASSKTGVYGYTF
TRBJ2-1	15	-	-	TRBV7-6	TGTGCCAGCACCCCCGGAGGGGAGTTGAGGAATGAGCAGTTCTTC	CASTPGGELRNEQFF
TRBJ2-7	13	-	-	TRBV4-1	TGCGCCAGCAGCCAAGATCCAAGCACCGAGCAGTACTTC	CASSQDPSTEQYF
TRBJ2-3	17	-	-	TRBV4-1	TGCGCCAGCAGCCCCGAGGGCCTCCCGATTAGCACAGATACGCAGTATTTT	CASSPEGLPISTDTQYF
TRBJ2-3	14	once	-	TRBV2	TGTGCCAGCAGTGTGGGGACTAGCACAGATACGCAGTATTTT	CASSVGTSTDTQYF